A single sample is the source of the 28 T cell receptor beta chains below, sequenced in a study of radiotherapy plus CTLA-4 blockade in lung cancer. Assay: immunoSEQ multiplex PCR; the TCRdb copy retains only in-frame clones and omits some. The top ten hold 7.8% of the sample, which has roughly 50,000 clones, about 88% seen once. Sequencing was performed on peripheral blood, taken from a patient treated with radiotherapy plus ipilimumab. The receptors come from a human donor with non-small cell lung cancer whose response to radiotherapy plus ipilimumab could not be evaluated.

The chain combines TRBV7-2 with TRBJ2-3; TRBD2 matches 11 bases. CDR3 size: 16 residues. The germline V gene has CDR1 SGHTA and CDR2 FQGNSA. V trimming: 6 bases; J trimming: 4 bases; junction bases outside the gene matches: 9. CDR3 amino acids: CASSLRGTSGADTQYF. In DNA, the CDR3 is TGTGCCAGCAGTTTAAGGGGGACTAGCGGAGCAGATACGCAGTATTTT.

The gene calls are TRBV9 and TRBJ2-7; 11 positions agree with TRBD2. V trimming: 4 bases; J trimming: 1 base; junction bases outside the gene matches: 4. The CDR3 sequence is 15 residues long. CDR1 is SGDLS, CDR2 YYNGEE, per germline. CDR3 bases: TGTGCCAGCAGCCGGGGACTAGCGGCATCCTACGAGCAGTACTTC. This encodes CASSRGLAASYEQYF. The variable domain in full, with the rest retrieved from reference TRBV9 and TRBJ2-7, is DSGVTQTPKHLITATGQRVTLRCSPRSGDLSVYWYQQSLDQGLQFLIQYYNGEERAKGNILERFSAQQFPDLHSELNLSSLELGDSALYFCASSRGLAASYEQYFGPGTRLTVT.

The chain combines TRBV7-9 with TRBJ2-7, with TRBD1 identical over 8 bases. The trim removed 4 bases at V and 1 base at J, leaving 9 bases unmatched. Germline V gene sequence: CDR1 SEHNR, CDR2 FQNEAQ (reference sequence). The CDR3 has 16 residues. This chain's CDR3 is CASSSAQGAVSYEQYF. In DNA form, the CDR3 reads TGTGCCAGCAGCTCCGCCCAGGGGGCTGTGTCCTACGAGCAGTACTTC.

The CDR3, as DNA: TGTGCCAGCAGCGCGCAGGCGACCGGGGAGCTGTTTTTT. Amino acids: CASSAQATGELFF. J is TRBJ2-2 and V is TRBV9; D is undetermined. The CDR3 totals 13 residues. V was shortened by 3 bases and J by 5 bases, with 8 bases between the two germline ends. CDR1 is SGDLS and CDR2 is YYNGEE in the germline V gene.

The J gene is TRBJ2-1, the V gene TRBV27, with D possibly being TRBD2 (6 bases). This CDR3 contains 12 residues. The V end lost 4 bases, the J end lost 16 bases, and 17 bases lay between the germline ends. Germline V CDR1 and CDR2: MNHEY, SMNVEV (reference sequence). CDR3 protein: CASSWPGTEFFF. The CDR3 bases are TGTGCCAGCAGTTGGCCGGGGACTGAATTTTTCTTC.

J is TRBJ2-1 and V is TRBV4-3; 9 bases line up with TRBD2. Germline V CDR1 and CDR2: LGHNA, YSLEER. The CDR3 length is 15 residues. V lost 1 base and J lost 8; bases outside the gene matches: 6. The CDR3 region is CASSQGLAVSDEQFF. As DNA, the CDR3 is TGCGCCAGCAGCCAAGGACTAGCGGTTAGTGATGAGCAGTTCTTC.

The rearrangement uses TRBV28 and TRBJ1-1; weak D call: TRBD1 (5 bases). V lost 10 bases, J lost 0 bases, and 18 bases lay in between. This CDR3 is 15 amino acids long. Germline V gene sequence: CDR1 MDHEN, CDR2 SYDVKM. This CDR3 reads CAIRRQGRMNTEAFF. CDR3 sequence (DNA): TGTGCCATCCGCCGGCAGGGCAGGATGAACACTGAAGCTTTCTTT.

The V and J genes are TRBV6-5 and TRBJ1-2; the match to TRBD1 covers 11 bases. This CDR3 has 16 residues. The germline CDR1 and CDR2 sequences are MNHEY and SVGAGI. V lost 0 bases, J lost 4 bases, and 4 bases stayed unmatched. The CDR3 sequence: CASSYSIGQGAYGYTF. The CDR3 DNA reads as TGTGCCAGCAGTTACTCGATCGGACAGGGGGCCTATGGCTACACCTTC.

With respect to this clone: Relative to the germline gene, one junction end is altered; a read error may explain this. The chain couples TRBV7-9 to TRBJ1-2; possibly TRBD1 for D (5 bases). CDR1 and CDR2 (germline): SEHNR, FQNEAQ (reference sequence). This CDR3 is 16 amino acids long. The CDR3 DNA sequence: TGTGCCAGCAGCCCGCGCCAGGTGGAGTTATCCGGACACCCTCGATTC. Protein product: CASSPRQVELSGHPRF.

This chain links TRBV12-5 with TRBJ1-3; tentative D call: TRBD1 (6 bases). Deletions cut 5 bases from V and 1 base from J, with 6 bases between. The CDR3 is made up of 13 amino acids. In germline, CDR1 is LGHNT, CDR2 FRNRAP. The CDR3 DNA reads TGTGCTAGTGGTCAGGGGTCTGGAAACACCATATATTTT. Protein sequence: CASGQGSGNTIYF.

The rearrangement links TRBV7-8 to TRBJ2-4, with D perhaps matching TRBD2 (6 bases). This CDR3 is 14 amino acids long. Deletions cut 5 bases from V and 6 bases from J, with 14 bases between. Germline V CDR1 and CDR2: SGHVS, FQNEAQ. The chain's CDR3 is CASSPFGSGNIQYF. CDR3 bases: TGTGCCAGCAGCCCTTTCGGTAGCGGAAACATTCAGTACTTC.

This chain links TRBV11-2 with TRBJ2-7; tentative D call: TRBD1 (6 bases). The V end was cut by 0 bases, the J end by 2 bases, with 11 bases between. The CDR3 length is 15 residues. CDR1 is SGHAT, CDR2 FQNNGV, per germline. This chain's CDR3 is CASSLEQGQTYEQYF. The CDR3 bases are TGTGCCAGCAGCTTAGAGCAGGGGCAAACCTACGAGCAGTACTTC.

The V call is TRBV4-3, the J call TRBJ2-7; tentatively, D is TRBD2 (5 bases). The CDR3 is 16 amino acids. The V gene lost 0 bases and the J gene lost 0 bases, with 12 bases spanning the gap. CDR1 and CDR2 from the germline V gene are LGHNA and YSLEER. The CDR3, as DNA: TGCGCCAGCAGCCAAGATCGGCTAGCTTACTCCTACGAGCAGTACTTC. Encoded protein: CASSQDRLAYSYEQYF.

This chain connects TRBV28 to TRBJ2-2; D remains ambiguous. V lost 6 bases, J lost 0 bases, and 5 bases lay in between. From germline, CDR1 is MDHEN and CDR2 SYDVKM. The length of the CDR3 is 13 residues. CDR3 nucleotide sequence: TGTGCCAGCAGGCAGACGAACACCGGGGAGCTGTTTTTT. It codes for CASRQTNTGELFF.

The J gene is TRBJ2-7, the V gene TRBV10-1, with TRBD1 matching over 9 bases. V lost 9 bases to trimming and J lost 5 bases; unmatched junction nucleotides: 8. Germline V gene lookup returns CDR1 WNHNN and CDR2 SYGVQD (reference sequence). This CDR3 is built from 13 residues. The CDR3 sequence: CARPGQGIDEQYF. The CDR3 coding sequence is TGCGCCAGGCCGGGACAGGGTATCGACGAGCAGTACTTC.

This clone was observed a few times. This chain joins TRBV27 and TRBJ1-4; 9 nucleotides match TRBD1. CDR3 length equals 13 residues. CDR1 MNHEY and CDR2 SMNVEV come from the germline V gene (reference sequence). V lost 5 bases to trimming and J lost 10 bases; unmatched junction nucleotides: 5. DNA of the CDR3: TGTGCCAGCAGTGGGGACAGGGAGGGAAAACTGTTTTTT. Its translation: CASSGDREGKLFF.

The genes are TRBV11-2 and TRBJ1-5; possibly TRBD1 for D (5 bases). Germline assignment: CDR1 SGHAT and CDR2 FQNNGV. This CDR3 has 15 amino acids. The V end was cut by 1 base, the J end by 7 bases, with 14 bases between. CDR3 in amino acids: CASSLGGGAGQPQHF. In nucleotides, the CDR3 is TGTGCCAGCAGCTTAGGGGGAGGGGCGGGCCAGCCCCAGCATTTT.

Here the CDR3 reads CASSSRVLGDTEAFF. DNA for the CDR3: TGTGCCAGCAGCTCCAGGGTTTTAGGAGACACTGAAGCTTTCTTT. This sequence joins TRBV5-4 and TRBJ1-1; the D gene is possibly TRBD1 (5 bases). Between the trimmed V and J ends, which lost 3 bases and 3 bases, there was a span of 15 bases. The CDR3 spans 15 residues. Germline V gives CDR1 SGHNT, CDR2 YYREEE (reference sequence).

The chain carries TRBV9 and TRBJ2-3; 8 bases are a match to TRBD2. The J segment lost 1 base and the V segment lost 3 bases, leaving 4 bases of the junction unmatched. This CDR3 spans 15 amino acids. Germline V lookup: CDR1 SGDLS, CDR2 YYNGEE. The CDR3 sequence: CASSALLAGTDTQYF. As DNA, the CDR3 is TGTGCCAGCAGCGCCCTACTAGCGGGCACAGATACGCAGTATTTT.

V gene TRBV28 combines with J gene TRBJ1-6; possible D gene TRBD1, 6 bases. Looked up from germline, CDR1 is MDHEN and CDR2 is SYDVKM. Trimming stripped 7 bases from V and 10 bases from J, with 26 bases between. The CDR3 extends over 17 amino acids. CDR3 in amino acids: CASTSWQGMGLGSPLHF. The CDR3 DNA reads TGTGCCAGCACCTCTTGGCAGGGGATGGGGTTAGGCTCACCCCTCCACTTT.

This clone was observed a few times. The chain links TRBV7-9 to TRBJ1-4; TRBD1 agrees at 10 bases. The CDR3 sequence is 15 residues long. V lost 1 base, J lost 12 bases, and 8 bases stayed unmatched. The V gene's germline CDR1 is SEHNR and CDR2 FQNEAQ (reference sequence). Here the CDR3 reads CASSLGGDRGTQLFF. Written as DNA, the CDR3 is TGTGCCAGCAGCTTAGGGGGGGACAGGGGCACCCAACTGTTTTTT.

V and J are TRBV4-1 and TRBJ2-7; D is ambiguous. Germline CDR1 reads MGHRA; CDR2 reads YSYEKL. Trimming removed 0 bases at V and 0 bases at J, with 12 bases between. There are 16 residues in the CDR3. CDR3 nucleotide sequence: TGCGCCAGCAGCCAAGATCGAACAGTGAGCTCCTACGAGCAGTACTTC. It codes for CASSQDRTVSSYEQYF.

The V and J genes are TRBV5-1 and TRBJ2-6; D is uncertain. V shed 0 bases and J shed 0 bases, with 4 bases lying between them. Germline V gene lookup returns CDR1 SGHRS and CDR2 YFSETQ. The CDR3 extends over 15 amino acids. The CDR3, as DNA: TGCGCCAGCAGCTTGGCGGGCTCTGGGGCCAACGTCCTGACTTTC. Translating it yields CASSLAGSGANVLTF. Based on the CDR3 plus reference TRBV5-1 and TRBJ2-6, the full variable domain is KAGVTQTPRYLIKTRGQQVTLSCSPISGHRSVSWYQQTPGQGLQFLFEYFSETQRNKGNFPGRFSGRQFSNSRSEMNVSTLELGDSALYLCASSLAGSGANVLTFGAGSRLTVL.

This sequence joins TRBV10-1 and TRBJ2-7; 9 bases fit TRBD1. The trim removed 3 bases at V and 2 bases at J, leaving 8 bases unmatched. The CDR3 runs 16 residues. Germline V gene data show CDR1 as WNHNN and CDR2 as SYGVQD (reference sequence). The CDR3 loop is CASSDGGTGRAYEQYF. The CDR3 DNA reads TGCGCCAGCAGTGATGGTGGGACAGGGCGCGCCTACGAGCAGTACTTC.

The gene calls are TRBV20-1 and TRBJ1-3; no firm D call. The V gene lost 5 bases and the J gene lost 8 bases, with 10 bases spanning the gap. This CDR3 is 11 amino acids long. Germline CDR1 DFQATT, CDR2 SNEGSKA (reference sequence). The CDR3 is CSAEWSDTIYF. CDR3 bases: TGCAGTGCTGAGTGGTCGGACACCATATATTTT.

The rearrangement links TRBV6-5 to TRBJ2-7; 8 bases fit TRBD1. There are 14 residues in the CDR3. Looked up from germline, CDR1 is MNHEY and CDR2 is SVGAGI. The J segment lost 3 bases and the V segment lost 4 bases, leaving 5 bases of the junction unmatched. In DNA form, the CDR3 reads TGTGCCAGCAGTTCCCGGACAGGGCTCTACGAGCAGTACTTC. Encoded protein: CASSSRTGLYEQYF.

This chain joins TRBV7-9 and TRBJ2-3; 7 bases are shared with TRBD2. The CDR3 extends over 15 amino acids. Germline V gene sequence: CDR1 SEHNR, CDR2 FQNEAQ (reference sequence). V dropped 3 bases and J dropped 2; count of bases not matched to a gene: 5. The CDR3 loop is CASSFGAGYTDTQYF. CDR3 DNA sequence: TGTGCCAGCAGCTTCGGAGCGGGATACACAGATACGCAGTATTTT.

In nucleotides, the CDR3 is TGCGCCAGCAGCGTAGCTAGCACAGATACGCAGTATTTT. Its protein product is CASSVASTDTQYF. The V call is TRBV5-1, the J call TRBJ2-3; D remains unclear. The CDR3 totals 13 residues. Germline assignment: CDR1 SGHRS and CDR2 YFSETQ. V dropped 4 bases and J dropped 0 bases, with 6 bases sitting between them.